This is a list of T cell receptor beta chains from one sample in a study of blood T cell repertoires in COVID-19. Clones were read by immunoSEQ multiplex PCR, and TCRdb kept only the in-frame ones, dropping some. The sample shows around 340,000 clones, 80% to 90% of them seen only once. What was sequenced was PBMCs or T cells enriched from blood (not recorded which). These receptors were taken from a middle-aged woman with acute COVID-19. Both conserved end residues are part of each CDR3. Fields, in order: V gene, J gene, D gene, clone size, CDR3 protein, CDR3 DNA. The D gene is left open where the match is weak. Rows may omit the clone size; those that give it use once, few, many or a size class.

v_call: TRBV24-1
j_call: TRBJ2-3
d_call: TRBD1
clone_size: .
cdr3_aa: CATSDPGTGGFADTQYF
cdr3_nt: TGTGCCACCAGTGATCCCGGGACAGGGGGCTTTGCAGATACGCAGTATTTT

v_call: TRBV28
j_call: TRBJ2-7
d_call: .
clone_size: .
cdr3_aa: CASSPSPAQVYEQYF
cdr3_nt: TGTGCCAGCAGCCCTAGCCCGGCCCAGGTATACGAGCAGTACTTC

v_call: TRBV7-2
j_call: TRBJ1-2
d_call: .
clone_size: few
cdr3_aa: CASSLVYGGLNYGYTF
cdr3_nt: TGTGCCAGCAGCTTAGTTTACGGGGGACTAAACTATGGCTACACCTTC

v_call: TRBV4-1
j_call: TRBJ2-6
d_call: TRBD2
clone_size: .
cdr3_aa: CASSRAQGTSGDSGANVLTF
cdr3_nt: TGCGCCAGCAGCCGGGCGCAAGGGACTAGCGGGGACTCTGGGGCCAACGTCCTGACTTTC

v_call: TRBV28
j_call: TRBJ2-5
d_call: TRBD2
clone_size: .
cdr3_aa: CASSFTSGRGQETQYF
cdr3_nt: TGTGCCAGCAGTTTCACTAGCGGGAGGGGTCAAGAGACCCAGTACTTC

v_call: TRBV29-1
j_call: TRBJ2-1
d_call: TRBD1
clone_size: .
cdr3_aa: CSVEGFGGQTKYNEQFF
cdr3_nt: TGCAGCGTTGAAGGTTTTGGGGGACAGACAAAATACAATGAGCAGTTCTTC

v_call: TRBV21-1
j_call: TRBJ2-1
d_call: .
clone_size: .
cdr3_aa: CASSNPVGTIYEQFF
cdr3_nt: TGTGCCAGCAGCAATCCCGTGGGGACAATTTATGAGCAGTTCTTC

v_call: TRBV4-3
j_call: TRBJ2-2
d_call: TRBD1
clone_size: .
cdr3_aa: CASSQGQGNTGELFF
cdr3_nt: TGCGCCAGCAGCCAAGGACAGGGGAACACCGGGGAGCTGTTTTTT

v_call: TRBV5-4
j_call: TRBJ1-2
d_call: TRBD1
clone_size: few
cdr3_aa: CASSSTGQGYYGYTF
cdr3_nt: TGTGCCAGCAGCTCAACGGGACAGGGATACTATGGCTACACCTTC

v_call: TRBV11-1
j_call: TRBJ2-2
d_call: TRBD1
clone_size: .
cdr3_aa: CASSPLGTGMTGELFF
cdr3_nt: TGTGCCAGCAGCCCCCTAGGGACAGGAATGACCGGGGAGCTGTTTTTT

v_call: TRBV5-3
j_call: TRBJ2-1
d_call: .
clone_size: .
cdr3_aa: CARSSYREYNEQFF
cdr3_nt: TGTGCCAGAAGCTCCTACAGGGAATACAATGAGCAGTTCTTC

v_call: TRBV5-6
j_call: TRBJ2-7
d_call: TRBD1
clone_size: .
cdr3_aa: CASSLGTGAYEQYF
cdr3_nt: TGTGCCAGCAGCCTCGGGACAGGGGCCTACGAGCAGTACTTC

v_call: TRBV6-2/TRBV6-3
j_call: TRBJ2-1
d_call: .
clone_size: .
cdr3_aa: CASSLLGAEQFF
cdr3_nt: TGTGCCAGCAGCCTCCTAGGGGCTGAGCAGTTCTTC

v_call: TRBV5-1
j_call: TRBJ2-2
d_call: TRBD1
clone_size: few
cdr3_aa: CASSAGPTGGGTGELFF
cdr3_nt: TGCGCCAGCAGCGCGGGACCCACAGGGGGCGGCACCGGGGAGCTGTTTTTT

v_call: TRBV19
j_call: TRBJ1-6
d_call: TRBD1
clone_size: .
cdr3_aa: CASRSSGTGYNSPLHF
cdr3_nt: TGTGCCAGTAGGAGTTCCGGGACAGGGTATAATTCACCCCTCCACTTT

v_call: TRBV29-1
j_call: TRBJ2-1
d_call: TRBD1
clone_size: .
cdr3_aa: CSIQTGGMNEQFF
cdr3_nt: TGCAGCATACAGACAGGGGGTATGAATGAGCAGTTCTTC

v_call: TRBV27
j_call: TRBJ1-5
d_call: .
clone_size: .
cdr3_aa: CASSLLSADSNQPQHF
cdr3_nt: TGTGCCAGCAGTTTATTGTCGGCGGATAGCAATCAGCCCCAGCATTTT

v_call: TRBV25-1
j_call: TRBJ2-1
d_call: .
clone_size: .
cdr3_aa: CASSEGLPSYNEQFF
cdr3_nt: TGTGCCAGCAGTGAAGGTCTACCCTCCTACAATGAGCAGTTCTTC

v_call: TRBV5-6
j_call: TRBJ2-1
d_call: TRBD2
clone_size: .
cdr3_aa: CASSSSGSFYNEQFF
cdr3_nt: TGTGCCAGCAGTTCCAGCGGGAGTTTCTACAATGAGCAGTTCTTC

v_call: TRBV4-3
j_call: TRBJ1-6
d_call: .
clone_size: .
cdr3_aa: CASSQDLGDSPLHF
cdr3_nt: TGCGCCAGCAGCCAAGATCTGGGCGACTCACCCCTCCACTTT

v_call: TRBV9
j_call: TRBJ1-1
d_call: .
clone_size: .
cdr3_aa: CASSANWGVTEAFF
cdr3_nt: TGTGCCAGCAGCGCAAATTGGGGGGTCACTGAAGCTTTCTTT

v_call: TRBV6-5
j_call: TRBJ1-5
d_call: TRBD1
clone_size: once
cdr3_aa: CASGRQGSNQPQHF
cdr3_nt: TGTGCCAGCGGGAGACAGGGGAGCAATCAGCCCCAGCATTTT

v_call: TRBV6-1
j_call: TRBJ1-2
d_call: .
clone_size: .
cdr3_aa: CASSGVGSHYGYTF
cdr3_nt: TGTGCCAGCAGTGGGGTGGGCAGCCACTATGGCTACACCTTC

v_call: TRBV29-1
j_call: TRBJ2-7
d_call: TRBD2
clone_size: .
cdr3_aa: CSVARGGSYEQYF
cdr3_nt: TGCAGCGTTGCACGCGGGGGCTCCTACGAGCAGTACTTC

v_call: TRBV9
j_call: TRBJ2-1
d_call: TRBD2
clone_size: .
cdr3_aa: CASSVGPGLGDGEQFF
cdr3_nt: TGTGCCAGCAGCGTAGGACCGGGACTAGGAGATGGTGAGCAGTTCTTC

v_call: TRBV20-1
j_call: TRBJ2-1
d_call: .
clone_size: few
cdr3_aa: CSASDRRRVAGQSSYNEQFF
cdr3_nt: TGCAGTGCTAGTGACAGGAGGCGGGTAGCGGGACAGAGCTCCTACAATGAGCAGTTCTTC

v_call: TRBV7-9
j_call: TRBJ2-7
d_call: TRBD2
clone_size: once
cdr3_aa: CASSAGTSGNYF
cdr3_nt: TGTGCCAGCAGCGCCGGGACTAGCGGGAATTACTTC

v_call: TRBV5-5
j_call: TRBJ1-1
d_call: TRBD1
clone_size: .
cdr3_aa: CASNLRGTGATQEAFF
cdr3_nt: TGTGCCAGCAACCTCCGGGGTACAGGGGCCACCCAAGAAGCTTTCTTT

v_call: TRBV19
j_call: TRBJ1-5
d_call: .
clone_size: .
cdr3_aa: CASSGGLGGNQPQHF
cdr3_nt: TGTGCCAGTAGTGGGGGCTTGGGAGGCAATCAGCCCCAGCATTTT

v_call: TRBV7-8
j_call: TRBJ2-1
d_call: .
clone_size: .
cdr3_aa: CASSLLAGSYNEQFF
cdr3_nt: TGTGCCAGCAGCTTACTGGCGGGATCTTACAATGAGCAGTTCTTC

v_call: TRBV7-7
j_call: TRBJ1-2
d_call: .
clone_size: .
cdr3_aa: CASSRNYGYTF
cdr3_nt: TGTGCTAGCAGCCGGAACTATGGCTACACCTTC

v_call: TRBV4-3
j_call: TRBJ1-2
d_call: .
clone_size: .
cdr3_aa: CASSQDRAQGLLGDGYTF
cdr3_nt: TGCGCCAGCAGCCAAGATCGGGCCCAGGGTCTTTTGGGTGATGGCTACACCTTC

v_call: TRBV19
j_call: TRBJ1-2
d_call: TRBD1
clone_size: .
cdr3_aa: CASSISPSTGADYGYTF
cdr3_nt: TGTGCCAGTAGTATCTCCCCCTCGACAGGGGCCGACTATGGCTACACCTTC